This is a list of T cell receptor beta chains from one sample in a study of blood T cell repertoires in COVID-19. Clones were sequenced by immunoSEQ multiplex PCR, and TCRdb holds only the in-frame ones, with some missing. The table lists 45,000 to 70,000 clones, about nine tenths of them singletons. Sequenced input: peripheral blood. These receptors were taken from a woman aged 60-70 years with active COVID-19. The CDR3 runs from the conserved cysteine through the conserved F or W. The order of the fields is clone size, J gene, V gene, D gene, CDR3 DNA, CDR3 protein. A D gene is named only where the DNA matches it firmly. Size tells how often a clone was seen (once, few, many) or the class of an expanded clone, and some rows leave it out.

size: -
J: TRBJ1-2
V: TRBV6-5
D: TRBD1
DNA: TGTGCCAGCAGCCGAGGACAGGGGCCGAGTGGCTACACCTTC
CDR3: CASSRGQGPSGYTF

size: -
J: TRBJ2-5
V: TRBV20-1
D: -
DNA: TGCAGTGCCAGTGGTCTGAGGGCCCAGTACTTC
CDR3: CSASGLRAQYF

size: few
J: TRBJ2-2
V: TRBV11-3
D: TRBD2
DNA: TGTGCCAGCAGCTCTGGAGCGGGGGACGGGGAGCTGTTTTTT
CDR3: CASSSGAGDGELFF

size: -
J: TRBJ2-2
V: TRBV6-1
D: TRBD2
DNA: TGTGCCAGCAGTGAGGGACTAGCGAACACCGGGGAGCTGTTTTTT
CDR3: CASSEGLANTGELFF

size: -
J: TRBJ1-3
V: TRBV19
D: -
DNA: TGTGCCAGTAGGGCGGGCCTCTACTTAAACACCATATATTTT
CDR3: CASRAGLYLNTIYF

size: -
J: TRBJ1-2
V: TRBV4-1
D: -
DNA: TGCGCCAGCAGCCAAGACCCAGGAAGAGCTAACTATGGCTACACCTTC
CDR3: CASSQDPGRANYGYTF

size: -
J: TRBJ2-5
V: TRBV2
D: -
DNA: TGTGCCAGCAGGGAGGCGTCGGAGACCCAGTACTTC
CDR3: CASREASETQYF

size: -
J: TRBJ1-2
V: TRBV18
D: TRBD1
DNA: TGTGCCAGCTCACCGTCCGGGACAGGGATCGGCTACACCTTC
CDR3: CASSPSGTGIGYTF

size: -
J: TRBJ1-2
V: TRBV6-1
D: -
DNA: TGTGCCAGCAGTGCCTTACGGGGGGGGGAAGCTAACTATGGCTACACCTTC
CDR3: CASSALRGGEANYGYTF

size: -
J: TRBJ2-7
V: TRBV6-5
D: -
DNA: TGTGCCAGCAGTTACGGGTACGGGACAAGTATTGGCGAGCAGTACTTC
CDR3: CASSYGYGTSIGEQYF

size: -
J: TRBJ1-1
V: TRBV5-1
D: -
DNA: TGCGCCAGCAGCCCGGCGGGCAGGACTGAAGCTTTCTTT
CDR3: CASSPAGRTEAFF

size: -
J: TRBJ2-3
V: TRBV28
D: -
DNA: TGTGCCAGCAGTTTATATGCGGGGAGGACAGATACGCAGTATTTT
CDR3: CASSLYAGRTDTQYF

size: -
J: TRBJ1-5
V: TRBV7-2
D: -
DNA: TGTGCCAGCAGCTTCCAGGTTACTTTTGATCAGCCCCAGCATTTT
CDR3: CASSFQVTFDQPQHF

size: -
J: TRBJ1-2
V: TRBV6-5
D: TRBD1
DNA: TGTGCCAGCAGCCTCGACAGGGTGAGGGGCTACACCTTC
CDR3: CASSLDRVRGYTF

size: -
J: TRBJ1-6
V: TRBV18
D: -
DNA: TGTGCCAGCTCGAGCGGGGGAGGGGGATCACCCCTCCACTTT
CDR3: CASSSGGGGSPLHF

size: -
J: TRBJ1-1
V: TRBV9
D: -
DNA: TGTGCCAGCAGCTTCCTGGCCACCCCCACTGAAGCTTTCTTT
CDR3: CASSFLATPTEAFF

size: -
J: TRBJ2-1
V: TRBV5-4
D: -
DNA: TGTGCCAGCAGCTTGGGGAGTCGGAATGAGCAGTTCTTC
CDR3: CASSLGSRNEQFF

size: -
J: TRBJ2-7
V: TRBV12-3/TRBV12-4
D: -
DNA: TGTGCCAGCAGTTTTGAGAGCTCCTACGAGCAGTACTTC
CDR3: CASSFESSYEQYF

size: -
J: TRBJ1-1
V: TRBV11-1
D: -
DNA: TGTGCCAGCAGCTTATGGGGGGGGACTGAAGCTTTCTTT
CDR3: CASSLWGGTEAFF

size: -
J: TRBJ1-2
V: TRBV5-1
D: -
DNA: TGCGCCAGCAGCTTGGGGAGGGCAGGAATGGATGGCTACACCTTC
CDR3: CASSLGRAGMDGYTF

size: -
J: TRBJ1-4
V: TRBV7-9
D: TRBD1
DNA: TGTGCCAGCAGGGGACAGGGGGCTGAAAAACTGTTTTTT
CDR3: CASRGQGAEKLFF

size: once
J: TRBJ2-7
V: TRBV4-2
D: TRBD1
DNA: TGTGCCAGCAGCCAAGGAGGACAGGGTCGAGGAGAGCAGTACTTC
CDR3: CASSQGGQGRGEQYF

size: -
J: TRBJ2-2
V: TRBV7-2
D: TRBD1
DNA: TGTGCCAGCAGGGGACAGGGGGACACCGGGGAGCTGTTTTTT
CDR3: CASRGQGDTGELFF

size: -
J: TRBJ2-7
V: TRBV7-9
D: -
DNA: TGTGCCAGCAGTCCCTCGACTCCGCTGGGCTACGAGCAGTACTTC
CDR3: CASSPSTPLGYEQYF

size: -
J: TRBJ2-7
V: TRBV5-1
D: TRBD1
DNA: TGCGCCAGCAGCCCGGGGACAGGGGGCTCCTACGAGCAGTACTTC
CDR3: CASSPGTGGSYEQYF

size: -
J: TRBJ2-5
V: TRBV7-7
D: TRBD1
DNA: TGTGCCAGCAGCTTGGGACAGACCCAAGAGACCCAGTACTTC
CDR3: CASSLGQTQETQYF

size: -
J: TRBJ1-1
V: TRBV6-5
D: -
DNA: TGTGCCAGCAATTCGGGGATGAACACTGAAGCTTTCTTT
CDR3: CASNSGMNTEAFF

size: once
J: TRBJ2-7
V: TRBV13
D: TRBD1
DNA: TGTGCCAGCAGCCTCAAGGGACAGGGAAGGCACGAGCAGTACTTC
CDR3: CASSLKGQGRHEQYF

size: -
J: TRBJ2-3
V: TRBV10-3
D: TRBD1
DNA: TGTGCCATCAGCCCCGGACAGGGGGCAGATACGCAGTATTTT
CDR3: CAISPGQGADTQYF

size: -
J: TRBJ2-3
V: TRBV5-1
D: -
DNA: TGCGCCAGCAGAGGGGGAGAAAGGACAGATACGCAGTATTTT
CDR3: CASRGGERTDTQYF

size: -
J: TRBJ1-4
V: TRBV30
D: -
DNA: TGTGCCTGGAGTGGCCTGCGAGAAAAACTGTTTTTT
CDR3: CAWSGLREKLFF

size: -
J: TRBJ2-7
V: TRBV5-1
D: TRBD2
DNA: TGCGCCAGCAGCTTGAGTCGACTAGCGGCACCCCTCTCCTACGAGCAGTACTTC
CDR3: CASSLSRLAAPLSYEQYF

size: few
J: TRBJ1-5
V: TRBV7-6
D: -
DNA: TGTGCCAGCAGCTTAGACCCTCTCCTAGGGAGTAGCAATCAGCCCCAGCATTTT
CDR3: CASSLDPLLGSSNQPQHF

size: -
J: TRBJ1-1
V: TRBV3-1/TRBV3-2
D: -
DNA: TGTGCCAGCAGCCACGGAACAGCCCGCGCTGAAGCTTTCTTT
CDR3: CASSHGTARAEAFF

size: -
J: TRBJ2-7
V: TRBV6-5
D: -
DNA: TGTGCCAGCAGTTACTCGAAACAGTCCCCCTACGAGCAGTACTTC
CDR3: CASSYSKQSPYEQYF

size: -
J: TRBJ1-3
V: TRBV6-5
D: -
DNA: TGTGCCAGCAGTTACTCGGAGGGGATGGCTGGAAACACCATATATTTT
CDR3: CASSYSEGMAGNTIYF

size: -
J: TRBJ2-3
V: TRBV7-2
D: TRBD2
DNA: TGTGCCAGCAGCTTACAAGTCTCAGCGGGGGGGACAGATACGCAGTATTTT
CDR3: CASSLQVSAGGTDTQYF

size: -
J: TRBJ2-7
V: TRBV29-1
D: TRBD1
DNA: TGCAGCGTTGAAGAGGGGGTCGGACAGGGTCCCTACGAGCAGTACTTC
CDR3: CSVEEGVGQGPYEQYF

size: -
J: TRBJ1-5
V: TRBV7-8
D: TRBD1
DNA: TGTGCCAGCAGCCAGGACAGGATTAGCAATCAGCCCCAGCATTTT
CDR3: CASSQDRISNQPQHF

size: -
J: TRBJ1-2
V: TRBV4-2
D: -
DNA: TGTGCCAGCAGCCCGAGTGACAGAATCTATGGCTACACCTTC
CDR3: CASSPSDRIYGYTF

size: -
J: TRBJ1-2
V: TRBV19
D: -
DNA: TGTGCCAGTGCGAGGGAAGAAAATAGCTATGGCTACACCTTC
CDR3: CASAREENSYGYTF

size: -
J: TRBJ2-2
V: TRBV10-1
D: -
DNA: TGCGCCAGCAGTGAGTCTGTGGGCTTCGGGGAGCTGTTTTTT
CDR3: CASSESVGFGELFF

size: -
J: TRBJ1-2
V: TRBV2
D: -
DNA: TGTGCCAGCAGTAACCCACAGGGTTACTATGGCTACACCTTC
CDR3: CASSNPQGYYGYTF

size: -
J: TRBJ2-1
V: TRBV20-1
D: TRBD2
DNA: TGCAGTGCTAGTAGCGGACTAGCGCGTAGTGAGCAGTTCTTC
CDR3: CSASSGLARSEQFF

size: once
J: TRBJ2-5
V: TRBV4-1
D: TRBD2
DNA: TGCGCCAGCAGCCAAGTAACCAGCGGGGCCTACACCCAAGAGACCCAGTACTTC
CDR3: CASSQVTSGAYTQETQYF

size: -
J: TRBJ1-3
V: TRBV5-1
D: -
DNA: TGCGCCAGCAGGACCGGGACAAGGGTCGAGGGTACAGAATCTGGAAACACCATATATTTT
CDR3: CASRTGTRVEGTESGNTIYF

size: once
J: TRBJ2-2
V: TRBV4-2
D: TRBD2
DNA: TGTGCCAGCAGCCAACTTACGGGGGGGAACACCGGGGAGCTGTTTTTT
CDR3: CASSQLTGGNTGELFF

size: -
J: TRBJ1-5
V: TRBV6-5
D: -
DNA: TGTGCCAGCAGGCTACAGGGCTCTAGTCAGCCCCAGCATTTT
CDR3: CASRLQGSSQPQHF

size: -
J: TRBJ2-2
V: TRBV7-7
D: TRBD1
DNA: TGTGCCAGCAGCCCGGACAGGGTTGGGGAGCTGTTTTTT
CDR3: CASSPDRVGELFF

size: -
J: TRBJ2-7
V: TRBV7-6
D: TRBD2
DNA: TGTGCCAGCAGCTTAGTGCCCTTAGCGGGGGGGCTTAATTACGAGCAGTACTTC
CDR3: CASSLVPLAGGLNYEQYF

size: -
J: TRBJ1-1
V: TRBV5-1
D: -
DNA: TGCGCCAGCAGCTTGGGGGGCTCCGGTTCTGAAGCTTTCTTT
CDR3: CASSLGGSGSEAFF

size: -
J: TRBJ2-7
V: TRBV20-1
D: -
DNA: TGCAGTGCCAGGGCAGACTACGAGCAGTACTTC
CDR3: CSARADYEQYF

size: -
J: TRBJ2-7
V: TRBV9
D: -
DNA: TGTGCCAGCAGCGTAGATCCCGCAGGGGGGTCCTACGAGCAGTACTTC
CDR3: CASSVDPAGGSYEQYF

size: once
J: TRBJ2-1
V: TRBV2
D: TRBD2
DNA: TGTGCCAGCGGCAAAGGGACTAGCGGGGGGGTTGAGCAGTTCTTC
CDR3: CASGKGTSGGVEQFF

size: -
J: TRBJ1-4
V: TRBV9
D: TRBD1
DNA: TGTGCCAGCAGCGTCCGACAGGGGGGGACAGATGAAAAACTGTTTTTT
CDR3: CASSVRQGGTDEKLFF

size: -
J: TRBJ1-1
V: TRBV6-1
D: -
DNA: TGTGCCACCCTGAAAACGGGGAACACTGAAGCTTTCTTT
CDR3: CATLKTGNTEAFF

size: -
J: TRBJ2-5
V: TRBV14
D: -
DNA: TGTGCCAGCAGCCTTCTAGGATCAGAGACCCAGTACTTC
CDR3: CASSLLGSETQYF